This T cell receptor beta chain emerged from a study of read filtering for tumor transcriptome and immune sequencing. On the study more broadly: Among patients, roughly 17 were male and more than 12 female, aged about 45 to 85 (mean approximately 64). Revised staging placed roughly 8 patients in R-ISS I, 15 to 20 in II, more than five in III. Study results and caveats: Compared with RNA-seq, IR-seq gave much higher clonotype depth and reliability. Approximately 80% of IR-seq clonotypes had one read, totaling 3% to 4% of reads; RNA-seq: approximately 73% and 42%.

In regard to this clonotype: Its antigen is not identified.

The library was built from roughly 400 ng RNA with molecular barcoded adaptors for alpha/delta and beta/gamma chains. Using its own MiXCR run on the reads, TCRdb lists one record per CDR3 protein. Found here are 50,000 to 65,000 distinct CDR3 sequences, 9% to 15% of them singletons; the top ten hold approximately 16%. The CDR3 has 15 residues. The source of this sequence is a donor aged 40 or over with multiple myeloma. Sequenced input: a population of CD138-negative cells sorted from bone marrow. This rearrangement joins TRBV21-1 to TRBJ1-5. TRBV21-1 is deemed a pseudogene. Here the CDR3 reads CASPTDLPFNQPQHF. The CDR3 DNA reads as TGTGCCAGCCCGACGGACCTTCCCTTCAATCAGCCCCAGCATTTT.